This T cell receptor (beta chain) was observed in a study of T cell repertoires in cytomegalovirus infection. In germline, CDR1 is SGHAT, CDR2 FQNNGV. The CDR3 is made up of 15 amino acids. The V end lost 3 bases, the J end lost 3 bases, and 11 bases lay between the germline ends. TCRdb re-analysed the reads in MiXCR, keeping a single row per CDR3 protein. The sample lists 110,000 to 150,000 distinct CDR3 sequences, over 25% occurring once. As for this clonotype: The antigen is undetermined.

The rearrangement joins TRBV11-2 to TRBJ2-2; D remains unclear. The source of this sequence is a human donor in good health (CMV status not recorded). Some clones in this sample may be carry-over from other donors' samples. Here the sequenced sample was CD8+ T cells from cultured PBMCs, taken from culture after CMV antigen stimulation. This CDR3 is CASSFGLVYTGELFF. DNA of the CDR3: TGTGCCAGCAGCTTCGGGCTAGTTTACACCGGGGAGCTGTTTTTT.